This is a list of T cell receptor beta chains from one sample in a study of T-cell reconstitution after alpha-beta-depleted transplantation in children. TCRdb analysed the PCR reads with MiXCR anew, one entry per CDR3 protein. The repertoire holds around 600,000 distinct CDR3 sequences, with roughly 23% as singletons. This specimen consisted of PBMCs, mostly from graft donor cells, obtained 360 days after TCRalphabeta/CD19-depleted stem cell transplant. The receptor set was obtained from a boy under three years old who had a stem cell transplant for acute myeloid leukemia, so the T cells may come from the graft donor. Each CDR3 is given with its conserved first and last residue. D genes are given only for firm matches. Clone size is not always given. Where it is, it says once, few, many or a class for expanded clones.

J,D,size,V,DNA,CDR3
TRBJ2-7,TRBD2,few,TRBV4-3,TGCGCCAGCAGCCATAGACTAGCGGGGGGGCTATTCGAGCAGTACTTC,CASSHRLAGGLFEQYF
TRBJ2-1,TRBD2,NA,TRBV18,TGTGCCAGCTCACCTTTCCCTAGCGGGGGGTCCTCCTACAATGAGCAGTTCTTC,CASSPFPSGGSSYNEQFF
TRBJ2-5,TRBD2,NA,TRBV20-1,TGCAGTGCTAACCGCCGGACTAGCGGGCCCCAAGAGACCCAGTACTTC,CSANRRTSGPQETQYF
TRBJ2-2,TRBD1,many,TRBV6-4,TGTGCCAGCAGTCCAGGGGGCACCGGGGAGCTGTTTTTT,CASSPGGTGELFF
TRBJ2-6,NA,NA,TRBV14,TGTGCCAGCAGTCCAAATCTCTCTGGGGCCAACGTCCTGACTTTC,CASSPNLSGANVLTF
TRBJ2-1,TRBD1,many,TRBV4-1,TGCGCCACCCGGGACAGCTTTTTTCCTTTACCCTACAATGAGCAGTTCTTC,CATRDSFFPLPYNEQFF
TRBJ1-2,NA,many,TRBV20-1,TGCAGTGCAACTTCGGAGGGCCTCTATGGCTACACCTTC,CSATSEGLYGYTF
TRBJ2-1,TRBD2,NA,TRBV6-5,TGTGCCAGCAGTTACTGGGTAGCGGGGGGGATGGATGAGCAGTTCTTC,CASSYWVAGGMDEQFF
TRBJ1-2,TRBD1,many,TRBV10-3,TGTGCCACAACCGGGACAGGCCTTAACTATGGCTACACCTTC,CATTGTGLNYGYTF
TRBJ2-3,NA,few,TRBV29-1,TGCAGCGTTGTACCAAAAGGAGATACGCAGTATTTT,CSVVPKGDTQYF
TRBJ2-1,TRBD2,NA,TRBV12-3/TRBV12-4,TGTGCCAGCTGTACCTATGACCGAGGACTAGTCAATCGGAGATATGAGCAGTTCTTC,CASCTYDRGLVNRRYEQFF
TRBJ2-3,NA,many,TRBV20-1,TGCAGTGCTATCAGGGCGGAGGGCACAGATACGCAGTATTTT,CSAIRAEGTDTQYF
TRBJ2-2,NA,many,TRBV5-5,TGTGCCAGCAGCTTTAGGGTGAACACCGGGGAGCTGTTTTTT,CASSFRVNTGELFF
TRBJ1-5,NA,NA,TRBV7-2,TGTGCCAGCAGCTTAGTATCAGGGGAGGATAAGCCCCAGCATTTT,CASSLVSGEDKPQHF
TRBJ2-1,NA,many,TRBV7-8,TGTGCCAGCAGTCATACGGGGGCCACGCGCTCCTACAATGAGCAGTTCTTC,CASSHTGATRSYNEQFF
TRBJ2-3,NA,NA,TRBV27,TGTGCCAGCAGTTCCCCCCGGGGAGCCACAGATACGCAGTATTTT,CASSSPRGATDTQYF
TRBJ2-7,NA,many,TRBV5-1,TGCGCCAGCAGCCTAACTATGAACTACGAGCAGTACTTC,CASSLTMNYEQYF
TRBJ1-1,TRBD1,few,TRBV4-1,TGCGCCAGCAGCCAAGACCCCCAGGGGGCCGGGGTCATGAACACTGAAGCTTTCTTT,CASSQDPQGAGVMNTEAFF
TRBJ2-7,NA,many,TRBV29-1,TGCAGCGTTGGGACGGATTTCTACGAGCAGTACTTC,CSVGTDFYEQYF
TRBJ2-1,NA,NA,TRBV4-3,TGCGCCAGCAGCCTAGAGGACAGCACTACCTATGAGCAGTTCTTC,CASSLEDSTTYEQFF
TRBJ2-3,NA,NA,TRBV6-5,TGTGCCAGCAGTTACGCTTTGACAGACAATACGCAGTATTTT,CASSYALTDNTQYF
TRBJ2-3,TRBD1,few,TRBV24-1,TGTGCCACCAGTGACTTCAACCCGACAGGGACAGATACGCAGTATTTT,CATSDFNPTGTDTQYF
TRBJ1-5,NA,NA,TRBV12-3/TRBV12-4,TGTGCCAGCAGTGTCCAGGGGAGGGTTCAGCCCCAGCATTTT,CASSVQGRVQPQHF
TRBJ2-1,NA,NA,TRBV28,TGTGCCAGCAAGAACGACAATGAGCAGTTCTTC,CASKNDNEQFF
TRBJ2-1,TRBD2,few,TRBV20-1,TGCAGTGCCTCACTAGGGACTAGCTTCGTCAACAAGGATGAGCAGTTCTTC,CSASLGTSFVNKDEQFF
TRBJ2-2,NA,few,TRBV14,TGTGCCAGCAGCGAACTAGAGGCCACCGGGGAGCTGTTTTTT,CASSELEATGELFF
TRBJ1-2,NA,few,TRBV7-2,TGTGCCAGCAGCCCAAACATTGGGCAGGCGGGGGGCTACACCTTC,CASSPNIGQAGGYTF